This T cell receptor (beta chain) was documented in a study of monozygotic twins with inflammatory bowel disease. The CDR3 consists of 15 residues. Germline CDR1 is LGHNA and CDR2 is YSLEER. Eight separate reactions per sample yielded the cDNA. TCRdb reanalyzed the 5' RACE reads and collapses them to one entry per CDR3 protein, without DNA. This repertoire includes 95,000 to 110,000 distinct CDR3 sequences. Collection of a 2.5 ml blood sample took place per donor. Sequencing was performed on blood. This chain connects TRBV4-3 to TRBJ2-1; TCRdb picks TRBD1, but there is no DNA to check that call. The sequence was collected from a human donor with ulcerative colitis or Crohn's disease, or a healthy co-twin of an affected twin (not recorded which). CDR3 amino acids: CASSRAGSAYNEQFF.